Each of the 11 T cell receptor beta chains below was sequenced from the same sample in a study of blood T cell repertoires in COVID-19. TCRdb's copy holds only in-frame clones and misses some; the assay was immunoSEQ multiplex PCR. The data contain 200,000 to 250,000 clones, roughly 85% of them seen just once; the ten biggest clones take up 3% to 4.5%. Sequencing input: peripheral blood. These receptor sequences come from a woman older than 75 with acute or convalescent COVID-19.

The J gene is TRBJ2-3, the V gene TRBV23-1, with D possibly matching TRBD2 (6 bases). TRBV23-1 is flagged as an ORF with uncertain function. This CDR3 comprises 15 residues. Trimming took off 2 bases at V and 1 base at J, with 10 bases between the two ends. This CDR3 is CASSQPRLGTDTQYF. The CDR3 coding sequence is TGCGCCAGCAGTCAACCACGACTAGGCACAGATACGCAGTATTTT.

V is TRBV6-6 and J is TRBJ1-4; a possible D gene is TRBD1 (5 bases). V shed 7 bases and J shed 8 bases, with 17 bases lying between them. Per germline, CDR1 MNHNY and CDR2 SVGAGI (reference sequence). The CDR3 has 14 amino acids. The CDR3 DNA reads TGTGCCAGCAATTTAAGACAGTTCGGGGAAAAACTGTTTTTT. It translates to CASNLRQFGEKLFF.

This sequence joins TRBV19 and TRBJ2-1, with 9 positions matching TRBD2. The germline CDR1 and CDR2 sequences are LNHDA and SQIVND (reference sequence). V was clipped by 5 bases and J by 0 bases; unmatched bases: 11. There are 18 residues in the CDR3. DNA for the CDR3: TGTGCCAGTAGTCCCCGGGGGAGCGGGGGGATCTCCTACAATGAGCAGTTCTTC. Its protein product is CASSPRGSGGISYNEQFF. Full variable domain (remainder filled in from reference TRBV19 and TRBJ2-1): DGGITQSPKYLFRKEGQNVTLSCEQNLNHDAMYWYRQDPGQGLRLIYYSQIVNDFQKGDIAEGYSVSREKKESFPLTVTSAQKNPTAFYLCASSPRGSGGISYNEQFFGPGTRLTVL.

For this clone: Other DNA sequences within the sample encode an identical CDR3. This chain links TRBV7-2 with TRBJ1-5; 9 bases are a match to TRBD1. V trimming: 0 bases; J trimming: 3 bases; junction bases outside the gene matches: 9. CDR1 SGHTA and CDR2 FQGNSA come from the germline V gene. The CDR3 has 18 residues. Here the CDR3 reads CASSLAPGGTGSNQPQHF. In nucleotides, the CDR3 is TGTGCCAGCAGCTTAGCCCCGGGAGGGACAGGGTCCAATCAGCCCCAGCATTTT.

The chain couples TRBV9 to TRBJ1-1; D is undetermined. The V end was cut by 0 bases, the J end by 1 base, with 10 bases between. The CDR3 spans 15 residues. CDR1 is SGDLS, CDR2 YYNGEE, per germline. The CDR3 DNA sequence: TGTGCCAGCAGCGTAGGGAGCCGAGGGAACACTGAAGCTTTCTTT. Amino acids: CASSVGSRGNTEAFF.

This chain uses TRBV5-6 with TRBJ2-1; the match to TRBD2 covers 9 bases. Germline trimming cut 0 bases from V and 8 bases from J; bases unmatched to any gene: 15. Germline CDR1 SGHDT, CDR2 YYEEEE. This CDR3 comprises 18 residues. The CDR3, as DNA: TGTGCCAGCAGCTTGGGGGGCCCGGGGCGGGGGGGCATAGATGAGCAGTTCTTC. The encoded protein is CASSLGGPGRGGIDEQFF.

The chain recombines TRBV5-1 with TRBJ1-3; the match to TRBD1 covers 8 bases. Unmatched junction bases numbered 9, after V lost 2 bases and J lost 2 bases. The CDR3 spans 17 residues. Germline lookup yields CDR1 SGHRS and CDR2 YFSETQ. The chain's CDR3 is CASSLVGQGRPGNTIYF. The DNA of the CDR3 is TGCGCCAGCAGCTTAGTTGGACAGGGTCGACCTGGAAACACCATATATTTT.

This rearrangement joins TRBV12-3 or TRBV12-4 to TRBJ2-3; TRBD2 matches 8 bases. This CDR3 contains 13 residues. Unmatched junction bases numbered 3, after V lost 6 bases and J lost 4 bases. In DNA form, the CDR3 reads TGTGCCAGCAGCGGACTAGCTGCAGATACGCAGTATTTT. As protein: CASSGLAADTQYF.

J is TRBJ2-5 and V is TRBV11-2; 9 nucleotides align to TRBD1. The CDR3 runs 16 residues. The V segment lost 5 bases and the J segment 4 bases; nucleotides outside the gene matches: 11. CDR1 and CDR2 (germline): SGHAT, FQNNGV. CDR3 loop: CASSRSPGQGRETQYF. CDR3 sequence (DNA): TGTGCCAGCAGCCGGAGCCCGGGACAGGGAAGAGAGACCCAGTACTTC.

CDR3 sequence: CASSLWAGTAYEQYF. Here the CDR3 DNA reads TGTGCCAGCAGCTTATGGGCCGGGACAGCCTACGAGCAGTACTTC. V is TRBV7-2 and J is TRBJ2-7, with 7 bases matching TRBD1. Germline-derived CDR1 and CDR2 are SGHTA and FQGNSA. The CDR3 consists of 15 residues. Losses at the gene ends were 2 bases for V and 2 bases for J; bases not matched to a gene: 6.

The chain recombines TRBV28 with TRBJ1-1, with 8 bases that match TRBD1. Per the germline V gene, CDR1 is MDHEN and CDR2 is SYDVKM. Germline trimming cut 7 bases from V and 1 base from J; bases unmatched to any gene: 8. The CDR3 length is 15 residues. The CDR3 spells CASKLPGGANTEAFF. The DNA for the CDR3 is TGTGCCAGCAAACTACCAGGGGGCGCGAACACTGAAGCTTTCTTT. Full variable domain (rest looked up from reference TRBV28 and TRBJ1-1): DVKVTQSSRYLVKRTGEKVFLECVQDMDHENMFWYRQDPGLGLRLIYFSYDVKMKEKGDIPEGYSVSREKKERFSLILESASTNQTSMYLCASKLPGGANTEAFFGQGTRLTVV.